The T cell receptor (beta chain) described here comes from a study of T cell responses to AZD1222 COVID-19 vaccine. General study findings and limits: Clonal diversity was possibly underestimated, and white British individuals and females predominated among donors.

Assay used: immunoSEQ multiplex PCR; TCRdb lists only in-frame clones, some missing. This table has some 120,000 clones, 85% to 90% appearing once. Concerning this clone itself: Its antigen is unknown.

Germline V gene lookup returns CDR1 SGHRS and CDR2 YFSETQ. V was shortened by 0 bases and J by 4 bases, with 11 bases between the two germline ends. The CDR3 has 15 residues. The chain uses TRBV5-1 and TRBJ1-3; a weak D match, TRBD1 (6 bases). Specimen: peripheral blood, collected on day 0 of AZD1222 vaccination. The clonotype originates from an adult in good health. The CDR3 DNA reads as TGCGCCAGCAGCTTGGCCGGGGGGGCAGGAAACACCATATATTTT. Its protein is CASSLAGGAGNTIYF.